This is a list of T cell receptor beta chains from one sample in a study of blood T cell repertoires in COVID-19. Sequencing used immunoSEQ multiplex PCR; TCRdb keeps in-frame clones, though not all of them. The sample records some 300,000 clones, roughly 90% being singletons. Input material: PBMCs or T cells enriched from blood (not recorded which). These TCRs come from a woman aged 25 to 39 who had recovered from COVID-19. CDR3s include the opening cysteine and the closing phenylalanine or tryptophan. The D gene is left open where the match is weak. A clone size is listed for some rows: how often the clone was seen (once, few, many), or a class if it is expanded.

TRBD2	TRBJ2-3	TRBV4-1	15	-	CASSQTGLESDTQYF	TGCGCCAGCAGCCAAACCGGACTAGAGTCAGATACGCAGTATTTT
-	TRBJ1-2	TRBV6-5	14	-	CASSQMGEVYGYTF	TGTGCCAGTAGCCAAATGGGGGAGGTCTATGGCTACACCTTC
-	TRBJ2-7	TRBV13	15	-	CASSFNRVATYEQYF	TGTGCCAGCAGCTTCAACCGGGTCGCGACCTACGAGCAGTACTTC
-	TRBJ1-2	TRBV7-9	14	-	CASSLVQANYGYTF	TGTGCCAGCAGCTTAGTCCAGGCTAACTATGGCTACACCTTC
TRBD1	TRBJ1-5	TRBV6-5	15	-	CASSRNRGQGQPQHF	TGTGCCAGCAGTCGTAACAGGGGGCAAGGGCAGCCCCAGCATTTT
-	TRBJ1-2	TRBV9	15	-	CASSAMTVANYGYTF	TGTGCCAGCAGCGCCATGACAGTAGCTAACTATGGCTACACCTTC
-	TRBJ1-6	TRBV4-1	13	-	CASSQARGSPLHF	TGCGCCAGCAGCCAAGCCAGGGGTTCACCCCTCCACTTT
TRBD2	TRBJ2-5	TRBV3-1/TRBV3-2	14	-	CASSHASGQETQYF	TGTGCCAGCAGCCATGCTAGCGGACAAGAGACCCAGTACTTC
-	TRBJ1-5	TRBV27	14	-	CASSLGGGRQPQHF	TGTGCCAGCAGTTTGGGAGGGGGGCGGCAGCCCCAGCATTTT
-	TRBJ2-7	TRBV5-1	16	-	CASSLRGSPSSYEQYF	TGCGCCAGCAGCTTGCGCGGGTCCCCCAGCTCCTACGAGCAGTACTTC
TRBD1	TRBJ1-2	TRBV7-9	15	-	CASSFDSGTGYGYTF	TGTGCCAGCAGCTTCGATTCCGGGACAGGCTATGGCTACACCTTC
-	TRBJ1-2	TRBV28	14	-	CASSLWTGHYGYTF	TGTGCCAGCAGTTTATGGACAGGCCATTATGGCTACACCTTC
TRBD1	TRBJ2-7	TRBV15	17	-	CATSRELGQGAFYEQYF	TGTGCCACCAGCAGAGAGCTGGGACAGGGTGCTTTCTACGAGCAGTACTTC
TRBD1	TRBJ2-7	TRBV7-2	14	-	CASSPDGTGYEQYF	TGTGCCAGCAGCCCAGACGGGACAGGGTACGAGCAGTACTTC
-	TRBJ2-7	TRBV3-1/TRBV3-2	14	-	CASSQTVISYEQYF	TGTGCCAGCAGCCAGACTGTGATCTCCTACGAGCAGTACTTC
-	TRBJ1-2	TRBV18	18	few	CASSPTFSPRQALDGYTF	TGTGCCAGCTCACCGACCTTCTCCCCGCGACAGGCCCTCGATGGCTACACCTTC
TRBD2	TRBJ2-5	TRBV28	15	-	CASSYGGRALETQYF	TGTGCCAGCAGTTACGGCGGGAGGGCCCTAGAGACCCAGTACTTC
-	TRBJ2-4	TRBV4-2	13	-	CASSQRLANIQYF	TGTGCCAGCAGCCAAAGGCTAGCGAACATTCAGTACTTC
-	TRBJ2-4	TRBV27	16	-	CASSLRQNGAKNIQYF	TGTGCCAGCAGTCTCCGACAGAACGGGGCCAAAAACATTCAGTACTTC
-	TRBJ2-7	TRBV5-6	14	-	CASSPGRLSHEQYF	TGTGCCAGCAGCCCAGGCAGACTATCCCACGAGCAGTACTTC
TRBD1	TRBJ2-1	TRBV7-9	11	-	CASSPGQQKFF	TGTGCCAGCTCTCCGGGACAGCAGAAGTTCTTC
-	TRBJ1-5	TRBV7-2	14	-	CASSPRALGRPQHF	TGTGCCAGCAGTCCTCGCGCGCTCGGGAGGCCCCAGCATTTT
TRBD1	TRBJ2-7	TRBV29-1	12	-	CSVRRQGYEQYF	TGCAGCGTCCGGCGACAGGGCTACGAGCAGTACTTC
TRBD1	TRBJ1-4	TRBV5-1	15	once	CASSLGGTADEKLFF	TGCGCCAGCAGCTTGGGCGGGACAGCCGATGAAAAACTGTTTTTT
-	TRBJ1-6	TRBV5-4	16	-	CASSSLGAGQDSPLHF	TGTGCCAGCAGCTCCCTGGGCGCGGGTCAGGATTCACCCCTCCACTTT
-	TRBJ1-2	TRBV29-1	14	-	CSVDSAGESDGYTF	TGCAGCGTTGACTCGGCGGGAGAAAGCGATGGCTACACCTTC
TRBD1	TRBJ2-1	TRBV27	16	-	CASSPVGTGRYNEQFF	TGTGCCAGCAGCCCCGTGGGGACAGGGAGGTACAATGAGCAGTTCTTC
TRBD2	TRBJ2-3	TRBV6-2/TRBV6-3	15	-	CASSFLAGGQDTQYF	TGTGCCAGCAGTTTCTTAGCGGGGGGGCAAGATACGCAGTATTTT
-	TRBJ2-5	TRBV27	13	-	CASRLTYRETQYF	TGTGCCAGCCGCCTAACCTATCGGGAGACCCAGTACTTC
-	TRBJ2-7	TRBV18	12	-	CASSLSSYEQYF	TGTGCCAGCTCACTGAGCTCCTACGAGCAGTACTTC
-	TRBJ1-3	TRBV7-9	15	-	CASSTRTRQGNTIYF	TGTGCCAGCAGCACTCGGACACGGCAGGGAAACACCATATATTTT
TRBD2	TRBJ2-1	TRBV9	15	-	CASSDLAGAWYEQFF	TGTGCCAGCAGTGATTTAGCGGGGGCTTGGTATGAGCAGTTCTTC
-	TRBJ1-2	TRBV12-3/TRBV12-4	13	-	CASTPSQGYGYTF	TGTGCCAGCACTCCATCCCAGGGTTATGGCTACACCTTC
-	TRBJ2-1	TRBV10-3	13	-	CAIRGFDRNEQFF	TGTGCCATCAGAGGCTTCGACAGAAATGAGCAGTTCTTC
TRBD1	TRBJ1-3	TRBV7-3	17	-	CASSLTKGTGSGNTIYF	TGTGCCAGCAGCTTAACCAAAGGGACAGGCTCTGGAAACACCATATATTTT
TRBD1	TRBJ1-1	TRBV9	12	once	CASSADRGEAFF	TGTGCCAGCAGCGCCGACAGGGGGGAAGCTTTCTTT
-	TRBJ2-1	TRBV5-1	14	-	CASSRPAIYNEQFF	TGCGCCAGCAGCCGCCCCGCGATCTACAATGAGCAGTTCTTC
-	TRBJ2-3	TRBV7-8	14	-	CASSLVPFTDTQYF	TGTGCCAGCAGCTTAGTTCCGTTCACAGATACGCAGTATTTT
TRBD2	TRBJ2-7	TRBV5-4	14	once	CASSSAGGSYEQYF	TGTGCCAGCAGCTCCGCGGGGGGGTCCTACGAGCAGTACTTC
-	TRBJ1-2	TRBV27	13	-	CASSPRANYGYTF	TGTGCCAGCAGTCCCAGGGCTAACTATGGCTACACCTTC